The 29 T cell receptor beta chains below all came from one sample that was sequenced in a study of T cell responses to AZD1222 COVID-19 vaccine. The data were produced by immunoSEQ multiplex PCR, yet TCRdb's version contains in-frame clones alone and is incomplete. The repertoire holds 100,000 to 150,000 clones, with less than 95% as singletons. Sequenced here: peripheral blood, sampled on day 0 of AZD1222 vaccination. Source of these receptors: an adult in good health.

The V gene is TRBV5-1, the J gene TRBJ2-1; D is undetermined. There are 11 residues in the CDR3. Germline assignment: CDR1 SGHRS and CDR2 YFSETQ. V lost 4 bases to trimming and J lost 5 bases, with 4 bases between them. The CDR3 DNA reads TGCGCCAGCAGCACAGACAATGAGCAGTTCTTC. This codes for CASSTDNEQFF.

This chain links TRBV6-6 with TRBJ1-3; D gene uncertain. This CDR3 comprises 12 residues. Germline V gene sequence: CDR1 MNHNY, CDR2 SVGAGI (reference sequence). The V end lost 0 bases, the J end lost 15 bases, and 12 bases lay between the germline ends. The chain's CDR3 is CASSYSGSPGYF. CDR3 nucleotide sequence: TGTGCCAGCAGTTACTCGGGCAGCCCGGGATATTTT.

The V and J genes are TRBV7-6 and TRBJ2-2, with 7 bases fitting TRBD1. The germline V gene has CDR1 SGHVS and CDR2 FNYEAQ. CDR3 length equals 18 residues. Germline trimming cut 2 bases from V and 6 bases from J; bases unmatched to any gene: 15. The CDR3 reads CASSLNLRGGHGPGELFF. In DNA form, the CDR3 reads TGTGCCAGCAGCTTAAATCTGAGAGGGGGCCACGGCCCCGGGGAGCTGTTTTTT.

V and J are TRBV7-8 and TRBJ1-5, with 10 bases fitting TRBD1. The CDR3 is made up of 16 amino acids. CDR1 SGHVS and CDR2 FQNEAQ come from the germline V gene. The J segment lost 2 bases and the V segment lost 4 bases, leaving 5 bases of the junction unmatched. For the CDR3, the DNA is TGTGCCAGCAGCTCCCGACAGGGGGCTGGCAATCAGCCCCAGCATTTT. This sequence encodes CASSSRQGAGNQPQHF.

The DNA of the CDR3 is TGTGCCAGCAGTGACTCCCGCAGGGATTGGGGTCAAGAGACCCAGTACTTC. Translation gives CASSDSRRDWGQETQYF. The V call is TRBV6-4, the J call TRBJ2-5, with D tentatively TRBD1 (5 bases). The germline V gene encodes CDR1 MRHNA and CDR2 SNTAGT. V lost 0 bases and J 2 bases, leaving 16 bases between the germline ends. The CDR3 contains 17 residues.

J is TRBJ2-7 and V is TRBV6-2 or TRBV6-3; a weak D match, TRBD1 (5 bases). Trimming pared 6 bases from V and 7 bases from J, leaving 22 bases between. The CDR3 consists of 15 residues. Germline V gene lookup returns CDR1 MNHEY and CDR2 SVGEGT. CDR3 region: CASSLIDSGYREQYF. The CDR3 nucleotides are TGTGCCAGCAGCCTGATAGACAGTGGCTATCGGGAGCAGTACTTC.

The rearrangement links TRBV28 to TRBJ1-4, with D perhaps TRBD1 (6 bases). The CDR3 totals 16 residues. CDR1 is MDHEN and CDR2 is SYDVKM in the germline V gene. V was pared by 5 bases and J by 0 bases, with 13 bases between. The CDR3: CASSEGGTTTNEKLFF. DNA of the CDR3: TGTGCCAGCAGTGAGGGAGGGACAACAACTAATGAAAAACTGTTTTTT.

The chain couples TRBV28 to TRBJ1-2; D is perhaps TRBD1 (6 bases). The CDR3 length is 13 residues. The germline CDR1 and CDR2 sequences are MDHEN and SYDVKM. Trimming removed 4 bases at V and 6 bases at J, with 12 bases between. In DNA form, the CDR3 reads TGTGCCAGCAGTTCCCTGGGGGCGGATGGCTACACCTTC. Translation gives CASSSLGADGYTF.

The chain uses TRBV4-1 and TRBJ1-4; TRBD1 might be the D (6 bases). The CDR3 spans 16 residues. V lost 2 bases, J lost 5 bases, and 15 bases lay in between. The germline V gene encodes CDR1 MGHRA and CDR2 YSYEKL. DNA for the CDR3: TGCGCCAGCAGCCAAAGACCACAGGGCCTAAATGAAAAACTGTTTTTT. It specifies CASSQRPQGLNEKLFF.

On this clone: The sample contains more than one DNA sequence encoding this CDR3. The chain has TRBV28 and TRBJ2-6, with D maybe TRBD2 (6 bases). V lost 5 bases to trimming and J lost 0 bases, with 8 bases between them. Germline V lookup: CDR1 MDHEN, CDR2 SYDVKM. This CDR3 is 15 amino acids long. CDR3 loop: CASSLGGSGANVLTF. The CDR3 DNA reads TGTGCCAGCAGTCTGGGGGGCTCTGGGGCCAACGTCCTGACTTTC.

The CDR3: CAISEGLAGTGGTDTQYF. Written as DNA, the CDR3 is TGTGCCATCAGTGAAGGCCTAGCGGGCACAGGAGGGACAGATACGCAGTATTTT. The chain has TRBV10-3 and TRBJ2-3, with 8 bases lining up with TRBD2. V gave up 3 bases and J gave up 3 bases; unmatched junction bases: 14. There are 18 residues in the CDR3. CDR1 and CDR2 from the germline V gene are ENHRY and SYGVKD.

V usage is TRBV11-1 and J usage is TRBJ2-5; D ambiguous. The CDR3 length is 13 residues. Trimming left V 5 bases short and J 2 bases short, with 9 bases between. Germline V gene data show CDR1 as SGHAT and CDR2 as FQDESV (reference sequence). CDR3 residues: CASSGSFQETQYF. The CDR3 region has the DNA TGTGCCAGCAGCGGCAGTTTTCAAGAGACCCAGTACTTC.

CDR3 sequence reads: CASSRDRDRGQYF. CDR3 coding DNA: TGTGCCAGCAGCCGGGACCGGGACCGGGGGCAGTACTTC. V is TRBV3-1 (or the pseudogene TRBV3-2) and J is TRBJ2-7, with D possibly called TRBD1 or TRBD2 (5 bases each). The ends were cut back, 4 bases at V and 9 bases at J, with 16 bases in the middle. Germline V gene sequence: CDR1 LGHDT, CDR2 YNNKEL (reference sequence). The length of the CDR3 is 13 residues.

The rearrangement links TRBV2 to TRBJ1-3; maybe TRBD1 (6 bases). Trimming left V 1 base short and J 0 bases short, with 10 bases between. Germline V gives CDR1 SNHLY, CDR2 FYNNEI. The CDR3 has 16 residues. CDR3: CASSEDRAGSGNTIYF. In DNA, the CDR3 is TGTGCCAGCAGTGAAGACAGGGCAGGCTCTGGAAACACCATATATTTT.

The chain is built from TRBV5-1 and TRBJ2-3; D is possibly TRBD1 or TRBD2 (5 bases each). Germline V gives CDR1 SGHRS, CDR2 YFSETQ. The CDR3 covers 16 residues. Trimming shortened V by 5 bases and J by 0 bases, and 16 bases separated the two germline ends. CDR3 in amino acids: CASRPRGDRSTDTQYF. CDR3 sequence (DNA): TGCGCCAGCAGGCCCCGTGGGGACCGGAGCACAGATACGCAGTATTTT. The complete variable domain, with remaining parts taken from reference TRBV5-1 and TRBJ2-3, reads KAGVTQTPRYLIKTRGQQVTLSCSPISGHRSVSWYQQTPGQGLQFLFEYFSETQRNKGNFPGRFSGRQFSNSRSEMNVSTLELGDSALYLCASRPRGDRSTDTQYFGPGTRLTVL.

The chain combines TRBV3-1 (or the pseudogene TRBV3-2) with TRBJ1-1; TRBD1 aligns across 10 bases. Germline V gives CDR1 LGHDT, CDR2 YNNKEL (reference sequence). CDR3 size: 18 residues. V was clipped by 1 base and J by 4 bases; unmatched bases: 12. DNA of the CDR3: TGTGCCAGCAGCCAAGTTCCGGGACAGGGGACTCGAGGCACTGAAGCTTTCTTT. Encoded protein: CASSQVPGQGTRGTEAFF.

This chain joins TRBV29-1 and TRBJ1-1; maybe TRBD1 (6 bases). The CDR3 covers 12 residues. CDR1 is SQVTM, CDR2 ANQGSEA, per germline. The V end was cut by 3 bases, the J end by 1 base, with 6 bases between. DNA for the CDR3: TGCAGCGTTGACAGGGGGAACACTGAAGCTTTCTTT. Protein sequence: CSVDRGNTEAFF.

The chain combines TRBV7-8 with TRBJ1-4, with 8 nucleotides matching TRBD1. CDR1 and CDR2 (germline): SGHVS, FQNEAQ. V shed 4 bases, J shed 6 bases, and the junction held 10 bases outside the gene matches. The CDR3 covers 16 residues. The CDR3: CASSSKPAGGHEKLFF. Written as DNA, the CDR3 is TGTGCCAGCAGCTCCAAACCGGCAGGGGGCCATGAAAAACTGTTTTTT.

This clone came up once. This rearrangement joins TRBV28 to TRBJ2-1; 7 nucleotides match TRBD2. Germline CDR1 reads MDHEN; CDR2 reads SYDVKM. The CDR3 length is 18 residues. The V segment lost 5 bases and the J segment 4 bases; nucleotides outside the gene matches: 17. The CDR3 region is CASSPYSLREGRYNEQFF. The CDR3 nucleotides are TGTGCCAGCAGTCCTTACTCCCTAAGGGAGGGCCGGTACAATGAGCAGTTCTTC.

The chain recombines TRBV3-1 (or the pseudogene TRBV3-2) with TRBJ1-2; no clear D gene. V dropped 4 bases and J dropped 4 bases, with 10 bases sitting between them. This CDR3 contains 13 residues. The germline V gene has CDR1 LGHDT and CDR2 YNNKEL (reference sequence). This CDR3 is CASSPRALYGYTF. The CDR3 DNA reads as TGTGCCAGCAGCCCTCGGGCCCTCTATGGCTACACCTTC.

This chain joins TRBV5-5 and TRBJ1-6; possibly TRBD1 for D (6 bases). This CDR3 has 16 amino acids. The germline gives CDR1 SGHKS, CDR2 YYEKEE (reference sequence). With 6 bases removed from V and 5 bases from J, the gap between germline ends came to 18 bases. The CDR3 nucleotides are TGTGCCAGCAATCCGACAGGCCGGCTAAATAATTCACCCCTCCACTTT. It yields the protein CASNPTGRLNNSPLHF.

CDR3 sequence: CASSFRQPQHF. In nucleotides, the CDR3 is TGTGCCAGCAGTTTTCGACAGCCCCAGCATTTT. This chain links TRBV28 with TRBJ1-5; D not resolved. This CDR3 spans 11 amino acids. V lost 3 bases, J lost 7 bases, and 4 bases lay in between. Germline V gene lookup returns CDR1 MDHEN and CDR2 SYDVKM.

Of note for this clone: This sample also contains other DNA sequences that code for the same CDR3. The chain joins TRBV6-5 to TRBJ1-1; TRBD1 matches 9 bases. The germline V gene encodes CDR1 MNHEY and CDR2 SVGAGI. This CDR3 has 15 amino acids. V was pared by 6 bases and J by 0 bases, with 5 bases of the junction left unmatched. The chain's CDR3 is CASRSQGAMNTEAFF. The DNA of the CDR3 is TGTGCCAGCAGATCACAGGGGGCCATGAACACTGAAGCTTTCTTT.

This chain links TRBV9 with TRBJ2-5, with TRBD2 matching over 16 bases. Germline CDR1 SGDLS, CDR2 YYNGEE. V dropped 3 bases and J dropped 5; count of bases not matched to a gene: 7. The CDR3 loop spans 17 amino acids. The CDR3 sequence is CASSAGTSGRAQETQYF. CDR3 bases: TGTGCCAGCAGCGCCGGGACTAGCGGGAGGGCCCAGGAGACCCAGTACTTC.

V usage is TRBV28 and J usage is TRBJ1-2; 10 bases line up with TRBD1. Germline CDR1 and CDR2: MDHEN and SYDVKM. The CDR3 covers 14 residues. V lost 4 bases to trimming and J lost 2 bases; unmatched junction nucleotides: 1. The CDR3 spells CASSSGQGNYGYTF. The DNA of the CDR3 is TGTGCCAGCAGTTCGGGACAGGGGAACTATGGCTACACCTTC.

The chain carries TRBV6-5 and TRBJ2-3; tentative D call: TRBD2 (5 bases). Trimming cost V 6 bases and J 4 bases, with 14 bases left between them. Looked up from germline, CDR1 is MNHEY and CDR2 is SVGAGI. CDR3 length: 14 residues. This CDR3 reads CASRPGRRADTQYF. CDR3 DNA sequence: TGTGCCAGCAGACCGGGTCGGCGGGCAGATACGCAGTATTTT.

The CDR3 DNA reads TGTGCCAGCAGCGTAGAGTCCTTCTCTGGAAACACCATATATTTT. Its protein is CASSVESFSGNTIYF. The chain joins TRBV9 to TRBJ1-3, with D unresolved. Germline CDR1 and CDR2: SGDLS and YYNGEE. The germline V and J ends were trimmed by 0 bases and 0 bases, with 7 bases remaining between them. This CDR3 comprises 15 residues.

The rearrangement links TRBV6-5 to TRBJ2-2, with a weak D call TRBD2 (6 bases). CDR1 and CDR2 from the germline V gene are MNHEY and SVGAGI. With 5 bases removed from V and 0 bases from J, the gap between germline ends came to 10 bases. The CDR3 has 15 amino acids. The chain's CDR3 is CASSRRETNTGELFF. The CDR3 coding sequence is TGTGCCAGCAGTCGTCGGGAGACGAACACCGGGGAGCTGTTTTTT.

The V and J genes are TRBV18 and TRBJ1-1; D unresolved. V was shortened by 6 bases and J by 0 bases, with 11 bases between the two germline ends. Germline CDR1 and CDR2: KGHSH and LQKENI. There are 14 residues in the CDR3. CDR3 residues: CASSHSELNTEAFF. For the CDR3, the DNA is TGTGCCAGCTCTCACAGTGAACTGAACACTGAAGCTTTCTTT.